This TCR beta chain was found in a study of cytomegalovirus exposure and HLA in healthy donors. The study, taken as a whole, reports: Across donors, sequencing depth was assumed by presence/absence analyses to be roughly uniform. Researchers left out some V segments, among them TRBV6-2 and TRBV6-3, as indistinguishable. In a later analysis, the majority of CMV-associated beta chains seemingly showed HLA restriction.

The PCR used 60 Vbeta and 13 Jbeta primers. As originally analysed: Later, tens of millions of unique TCR beta chains were counted in an analysis, and some 11 million of them were shared. Produced via immunoSEQ multiplex PCR; TCRdb's table is partial and in-frame only. V, J and clone size are taken as reported in that table, and D and trimming were inferred from the DNA itself. This table holds over 200,000 clones, 75% to 90% found once. On this clone: Its antigen is unknown.

CDR1 and CDR2 from the germline V gene are MGHRA and YSYEKL. V lost 4 bases, J lost 3 bases, and 19 bases lay in between. The CDR3 sequence is 17 residues long. The rearrangement joins TRBV4-1 to TRBJ2-1, with D possibly TRBD2 on 7 matching bases. The sequence was obtained from a woman under 30 in good health and CMV-seronegative. The sequenced sample was PBMCs. Here the CDR3 reads CASSLRGALLNYNEQFF. The CDR3 bases are TGCGCCAGCAGCCTACGGGGGGCCTTGCTGAACTACAATGAGCAGTTCTTC.